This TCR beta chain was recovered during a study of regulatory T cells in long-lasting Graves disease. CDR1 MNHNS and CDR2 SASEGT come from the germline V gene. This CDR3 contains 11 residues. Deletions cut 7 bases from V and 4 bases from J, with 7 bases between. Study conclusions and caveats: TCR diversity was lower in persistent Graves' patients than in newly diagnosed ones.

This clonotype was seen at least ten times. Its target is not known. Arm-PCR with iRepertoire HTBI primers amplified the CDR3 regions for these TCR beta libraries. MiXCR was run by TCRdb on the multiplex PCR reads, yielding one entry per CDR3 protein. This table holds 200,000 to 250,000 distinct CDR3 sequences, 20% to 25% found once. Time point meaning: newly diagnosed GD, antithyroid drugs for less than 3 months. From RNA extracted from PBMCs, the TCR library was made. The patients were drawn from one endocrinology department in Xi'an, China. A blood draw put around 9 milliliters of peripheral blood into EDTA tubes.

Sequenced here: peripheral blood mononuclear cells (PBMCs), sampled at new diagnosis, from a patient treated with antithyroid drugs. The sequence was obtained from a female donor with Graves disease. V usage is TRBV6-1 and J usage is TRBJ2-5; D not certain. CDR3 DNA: TGTGCCAGCATGGACCGAGAGACCCAGTACTTC. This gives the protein CASMDRETQYF.